What follows are 13 T cell receptor beta chains derived from one specimen sequenced in a study of memory CD8 T cells in hepatitis C reinfection. Assay: immunoSEQ multiplex PCR; the TCRdb copy retains only in-frame clones and omits some. The data hold just over 45,000 clones, with 89% observed a single time. The sample's time point: late/post reinfection, 12 to 24 weeks after detection. TCR sequencing was done directly ex vivo on sorted cells, without expansion in vitro. The sample was naive CD8+ T cells sorted from blood. The receptors come from a man between 18 and 29 years old with hepatitis C virus infection.

The CDR3 here is CASSEDSGGDGEQFF. The CDR3 nucleotides are TGTGCCAGCAGTGAAGACAGCGGGGGAGATGGTGAGCAGTTCTTC. The chain combines TRBV2 with TRBJ2-1; TRBD2 agrees at 8 bases. Unmatched junction bases numbered 8, after V lost 1 base and J lost 9 bases. CDR3 length: 15 residues. Looked up from germline, CDR1 is SNHLY and CDR2 is FYNNEI.

The V gene is TRBV2, the J gene TRBJ2-1; 9 nucleotides agree with TRBD1. The CDR3 runs 15 residues. CDR1 is SNHLY, CDR2 FYNNEI, per germline. After removal of 4 bases from V and 3 bases from J, the junction contained 4 bases not matched to a gene. The CDR3 DNA reads TGTGCCAGCAGTGGAACAGGGGGCCTCTACAATGAGCAGTTCTTC. Its protein is CASSGTGGLYNEQFF.

The rearrangement links TRBV13 to TRBJ1-2, with D tentatively TRBD1 (5 bases). This CDR3 has 16 residues. Germline CDR1 PRHDT, CDR2 FYEKMQ (reference sequence). Trimming took 4 bases from V and 2 from J, leaving 17 bases between them. The CDR3 loop reads CASSYTSGAGNYGYTF. CDR3 coding DNA: TGTGCCAGCAGCTACACCTCTGGGGCGGGGAACTATGGCTACACCTTC.

The chain couples TRBV4-1 to TRBJ1-6, with 7 bases matching TRBD1. The germline V gene has CDR1 MGHRA and CDR2 YSYEKL. The junction had 4 bases not matched to a gene; V was cut back by 1 base and J by 7 bases. The CDR3 is 15 amino acids. CDR3 bases: TGCGCCAGCAGCCAAGTTGGACAGGCAAATTCACCCCTCCACTTT. Translated: CASSQVGQANSPLHF.

This clone has just a few counts. The chain joins TRBV29-1 to TRBJ2-1, with D tentatively TRBD1 (6 bases). The germline V gene encodes CDR1 SQVTM and CDR2 ANQGSEA. V lost 1 base, J lost 3 bases, and 10 bases lay in between. CDR3 size: 14 residues. The CDR3 DNA reads as TGCAGCGTTGAAGGGACAGCAGACTACAATGAGCAGTTCTTC. This encodes CSVEGTADYNEQFF.

This rearrangement joins TRBV5-1 to TRBJ1-1, with D tentatively TRBD1 (5 bases). Looked up from germline, CDR1 is SGHRS and CDR2 is YFSETQ. The V gene lost 0 bases and the J gene lost 1 base, with 13 bases spanning the gap. The CDR3 runs to 16 residues. Here the CDR3 reads CASSLVGRGENTEAFF. CDR3 DNA sequence: TGCGCCAGCAGCTTGGTCGGGCGGGGGGAGAACACTGAAGCTTTCTTT.

This chain joins TRBV6-5 and TRBJ2-7; no clear D gene. V was pared by 2 bases and J by 2 bases, with 7 bases between. The CDR3 length is 13 residues. Looked up from germline, CDR1 is MNHEY and CDR2 is SVGAGI. CDR3 in amino acids: CASSYGPTYEQYF. CDR3 sequence (DNA): TGTGCCAGCAGTTACGGGCCGACCTACGAGCAGTACTTC.

The chain has TRBV6-5 and TRBJ2-1, with D maybe TRBD2 (5 bases). Trimming pared 6 bases from V and 5 bases from J, leaving 14 bases between. CDR1 MNHEY and CDR2 SVGAGI come from the germline V gene. The CDR3 totals 14 residues. In DNA form, the CDR3 reads TGTGCCAGCAGAAGAAGAGGGATGGACAATGAGCAGTTCTTC. It yields the protein CASRRRGMDNEQFF.

The chain is built from TRBV6-5 and TRBJ2-7; the D gene is possibly TRBD1 (6 bases). V dropped 6 bases and J dropped 0 bases, with 12 bases sitting between them. Germline V CDR1 and CDR2: MNHEY, SVGAGI. The length of the CDR3 is 14 residues. CDR3 in amino acids: CASSHRDTSYEQYV. In DNA form, the CDR3 reads TGTGCCAGCAGCCACCGGGACACCTCCTACGAGCAGTACGTC.

CDR3 amino acids: CATAPGPSGNEQYV. Written as DNA, the CDR3 is TGTGCCACCGCACCGGGCCCCAGCGGGAACGAGCAGTACGTC. V gene TRBV19 combines with J gene TRBJ2-7; 7 bases match TRBD2. V lost 10 bases and J lost 5; bases outside the gene matches: 14. The CDR3 contains 14 residues. Germline V lookup: CDR1 LNHDA, CDR2 SQIVND (reference sequence).

The CDR3: CASSGTGTGYTGELFF. DNA for the CDR3: TGTGCCAGTAGTGGGACCGGGACAGGGTACACCGGGGAGCTGTTTTTT. The rearrangement uses TRBV19 and TRBJ2-2; the match to TRBD1 covers 9 bases. Germline values: CDR1 LNHDA, CDR2 SQIVND (reference sequence). CDR3 size: 16 residues. V gave up 5 bases and J gave up 3 bases; unmatched junction bases: 7.

The chain joins TRBV11-2 to TRBJ2-5; D is undetermined. The CDR3 totals 15 residues. Germline loops: CDR1 SGHAT, CDR2 FQNNGV. With 2 bases removed from V and 2 bases from J, the gap between germline ends came to 12 bases. The CDR3 reads CASSLRNRAQETQYF. The CDR3 nucleotides read TGTGCCAGCAGCTTAAGAAATCGAGCTCAAGAGACCCAGTACTTC.

This rearrangement joins TRBV5-4 to TRBJ2-7, with 8 bases lining up with TRBD1. The CDR3 consists of 12 residues. Germline-derived CDR1 and CDR2 are SGHNT and YYREEE (reference sequence). After removal of 4 bases from V and 6 bases from J, the junction contained 3 bases not matched to a gene. CDR3 loop: CASSTGTGEQYF. The DNA of the CDR3 is TGTGCCAGCAGCACGGGGACAGGCGAGCAGTACTTC.